What follows are 17 T cell receptor beta chains derived from one specimen sequenced in a study of neoadjuvant nivolumab and ipilimumab in lung cancer. Produced via immunoSEQ multiplex PCR; TCRdb's table is partial and in-frame only. The table includes 20,000 to 25,000 clones, about four fifths detected once. The source material was peripheral blood, sampled before neoadjuvant nivolumab, alone or with ipilimumab. The receptor set was obtained from an adult with non-small cell lung cancer.

The table lists this clone with a few counts. The rearrangement links TRBV30 to TRBJ1-2; D possibly corresponds to TRBD1 (5 bases). V lost 5 bases to trimming and J lost 7 bases, with 11 bases between them. Germline V gene data show CDR1 as GTSNPN and CDR2 as SVGIG (reference sequence). The CDR3 contains 11 residues. The CDR3 nucleotides read TGTGCCTGGGTGGGGCGAGCTGGCTACACCTTC. Its protein product is CAWVGRAGYTF.

The chain couples TRBV7-8 to TRBJ1-2; tentative D call: TRBD1 (5 bases). This CDR3 region has 16 residues. Germline V gene lookup returns CDR1 SGHVS and CDR2 FQNEAQ. Trimming removed 5 bases at V and 0 bases at J, with 16 bases between. This CDR3 reads CASSQLQGNPNYGYTF. The CDR3 nucleotides read TGTGCCAGCAGCCAACTCCAGGGTAATCCTAACTATGGCTACACCTTC. Full variable domain (rest looked up from reference TRBV7-8 and TRBJ1-2): GAGVSQSPRYKVAKRGQDVALRCDPISGHVSLFWYQQALGQGPEFLTYFQNEAQLDKSGLPSDRFFAERPEGSVSTLKIQRTQQEDSAVYLCASSQLQGNPNYGYTFGSGTRLTVV.

The V gene is TRBV5-1, the J gene TRBJ1-3, with D unresolved. The CDR3 contains 16 residues. From germline, CDR1 is SGHRS and CDR2 YFSETQ. The germline V and J ends were trimmed by 0 bases and 0 bases, with 10 bases remaining between them. CDR3 protein: CASSLAVGNSGNTIYF. CDR3 DNA sequence: TGCGCCAGCAGCTTGGCCGTCGGGAACTCTGGAAACACCATATATTTT.

On this clone itself: Germline is not matched at one junction end, which may reflect a read error. This rearrangement joins TRBV7-7 to TRBJ2-1; D is unclear. This CDR3 is built from 13 residues. Looked up from germline, CDR1 is SSHAT and CDR2 is FNYEAQ (reference sequence). This CDR3 reads CASSLEEMDEQFF. The CDR3 DNA reads as TGTGCTAGCAGCTTAGAAGAAATGGACGAGCAGTTCTTC.

The table lists this clone with a count of one. The chain recombines TRBV7-2 with TRBJ2-3; D call uncertain. V lost 6 bases, J lost 6 bases, and 13 bases lay in between. CDR3 length equals 13 residues. The V gene's germline CDR1 is SGHTA and CDR2 FQGNSA. This CDR3 reads CASSSGPRDTQYF. The CDR3 DNA reads as TGTGCCAGCAGTTCCGGACCGCGGGATACGCAGTATTTT.

The chain uses TRBV5-1 and TRBJ1-1; D might be TRBD1 (6 bases). The CDR3 runs 15 residues. The V end was cut by 4 bases, the J end by 1 base, with 14 bases between. CDR1 is SGHRS and CDR2 is YFSETQ in the germline V gene. The DNA for the CDR3 is TGCGCCAGCAGCCAGTTTGGGGGGCGGAACACTGAAGCTTTCTTT. This translates into CASSQFGGRNTEAFF.

The rearrangement joins TRBV5-4 to TRBJ2-7, with 8 bases identical to TRBD1. Per germline, CDR1 SGHNT and CDR2 YYREEE (reference sequence). J was trimmed by 2 bases and V by 4 bases; bases with no gene match: 2. The CDR3 runs to 13 residues. The CDR3 reads CASSGGQAYEQYF. Here the CDR3 DNA reads TGTGCCAGCAGCGGGGGACAGGCCTACGAGCAGTACTTC.

This clone is judged medium-sized. V usage is TRBV11-2 and J usage is TRBJ2-5; weak D call: TRBD2 (7 bases). Germline-derived CDR1 and CDR2 are SGHAT and FQNNGV. The CDR3 spans 17 residues. V was trimmed by 5 bases and J by 5 bases, leaving 24 bases between them. In DNA, the CDR3 is TGTGCCAGCAGCCCCTCCGAGGTCCAAAGGGGGGGGGAGACCCAGTACTTC. Translated, it gives CASSPSEVQRGGETQYF.

V gene TRBV5-1 combines with J gene TRBJ1-5, with D perhaps TRBD1 (6 bases). CDR1 SGHRS and CDR2 YFSETQ come from the germline V gene. Trimming removed 2 bases at V and 3 bases at J, with 9 bases between. The CDR3 has 14 residues. The CDR3 sequence: CASSLGGVNQPQHF. The DNA of the CDR3 is TGCGCCAGCAGCTTAGGGGGGGTCAATCAGCCCCAGCATTTT.

V usage is TRBV7-2 and J usage is TRBJ1-1, with 8 bases matching TRBD1. Germline V gene lookup returns CDR1 SGHTA and CDR2 FQGNSA. The CDR3 covers 13 residues. The V and J ends lost 0 bases and 6 bases, in that order; junction bases with no gene match: 0. The CDR3 DNA is TGTGCCAGCAGCTTAGCACAGGGGGCTGAAGCTTTCTTT. Protein product: CASSLAQGAEAFF.

The chain carries TRBV10-2 and TRBJ2-7, with 8 bases that match TRBD1. Looked up from germline, CDR1 is WSHSY and CDR2 is SAAADI. Unmatched junction bases numbered 8, after V lost 3 bases and J lost 4 bases. The CDR3 consists of 15 residues. This CDR3 reads CASSEGQGDTYEQYF. The CDR3 DNA reads TGCGCCAGCAGTGAAGGACAGGGTGATACGTACGAGCAGTACTTC.

This clone was recorded a few times. The gene calls are TRBV7-6 and TRBJ1-5; 7 nucleotides agree with TRBD1. This CDR3 has 15 amino acids. V was clipped by 1 base and J by 3 bases; unmatched bases: 3. CDR1 and CDR2 from the germline V gene are SGHVS and FNYEAQ. The CDR3: CASSLGGGNNQPQHF. The CDR3 bases are TGTGCCAGCAGCTTAGGAGGGGGCAACAATCAGCCCCAGCATTTT.

This chain joins TRBV4-3 and TRBJ2-1; 12 bases line up with TRBD2. The CDR3 contains 15 residues. Losses at the gene ends were 3 bases for V and 7 bases for J; bases not matched to a gene: 4. Germline values: CDR1 LGHNA, CDR2 YSLEER. The DNA of the CDR3 is TGCGCCAGCAGCCATCTAGCGGGAGGGCCAAATGAGCAGTTCTTC. Residues: CASSHLAGGPNEQFF.

The rearrangement links TRBV6-1 to TRBJ1-2, with 8 bases lining up with TRBD1. The CDR3 is 14 residues long. The V and J ends lost 7 bases and 6 bases, in that order; junction bases with no gene match: 10. Germline V gene data show CDR1 as MNHNS and CDR2 as SASEGT. This CDR3 is CASTTGQEVDGYTF. In DNA form, the CDR3 reads TGTGCCAGCACCACGGGACAGGAGGTCGATGGCTACACCTTC.

The V call is TRBV5-4, the J call TRBJ1-2, with D perhaps matching TRBD1 (6 bases). With 1 base removed from V and 0 bases from J, the gap between germline ends came to 7 bases. In germline, CDR1 is SGHNT, CDR2 YYREEE (reference sequence). The CDR3 runs to 14 residues. CDR3 sequence: CASSLTGPNYGYTF. The CDR3, as DNA: TGTGCCAGCAGCTTGACAGGGCCTAACTATGGCTACACCTTC.

This clone is classed as medium-sized (0.01 to 0.1%). Here the CDR3 DNA reads TGCGCCAGCAGCCAAGAACTTCCCATGAACACTGAAGCTTTCTTT. Its protein is CASSQELPMNTEAFF. This rearrangement joins TRBV4-1 to TRBJ1-1; D gene ambiguous. CDR1 and CDR2 from the germline V gene are MGHRA and YSYEKL. Trimming pared 0 bases from V and 0 bases from J, leaving 8 bases between. This CDR3 is 15 amino acids long.

This chain links TRBV5-1 with TRBJ1-2; possibly TRBD1 for D (5 bases). In germline, CDR1 is SGHRS, CDR2 YFSETQ. Trimming pared 4 bases from V and 2 bases from J, leaving 12 bases between. The length of the CDR3 is 14 residues. CDR3 loop: CASSPTSGNYGYTF. The CDR3 region has the DNA TGCGCCAGCAGCCCTACATCAGGGAACTATGGCTACACCTTC.